These 18 T cell receptor beta chains came from one sample sequenced in a study of T cells after yellow fever vaccination. TCRdb ran MiXCR on the 5' RACE reads and lists one entry per CDR3 protein. The sample comprises hundreds of thousands of distinct CDR3 sequences, under 20% of which are singletons, and 18% rests with the top ten. The sequences come from PBMCs, collected before the yellow fever booster vaccination. These receptors all stem from a man aged 18 to 29 who received the YFV17D yellow fever vaccine.

The chain employs TRBV4-2 and TRBJ2-2; 8 bases align to TRBD2. V lost 1 base to trimming and J lost 6 bases; unmatched junction nucleotides: 7. From germline, CDR1 is LGHNA and CDR2 YNFKEQ. CDR3 length equals 16 residues. The CDR3 DNA sequence: TGTGCCAGCAGCCAAGTTACGGGGGGGGCGCCCGGGGAGCTGTTTTTT. Protein product: CASSQVTGGAPGELFF.

The chain carries TRBV6-2 or TRBV6-3 and TRBJ2-7; D might be TRBD1 (5 bases). The germline CDR1 and CDR2 sequences are MNHEY and SVGEGT. Deletions cut 4 bases from V and 8 bases from J, with 9 bases between. The CDR3 extends over 11 amino acids. The CDR3 coding sequence is TGTGCCAGCAGTTCAGGGCCGAAGCAGTACTTC. Its protein product is CASSSGPKQYF.

In this sample, this clonotype turned up a few times. This chain uses TRBV7-9 with TRBJ2-5, with no clear D. V lost 1 base and J lost 9, with 6 bases in between. The CDR3 has 11 residues. CDR1 SEHNR and CDR2 FQNEAQ come from the germline V gene (reference sequence). The CDR3 sequence is CASSLVLAQYF. Written as DNA, the CDR3 is TGTGCCAGCAGCTTAGTCCTAGCCCAGTACTTC.

J is TRBJ2-1 and V is TRBV20-1, with 9 bases fitting TRBD2. This CDR3 spans 15 amino acids. V was clipped by 3 bases and J by 4 bases; unmatched bases: 7. Germline V gene data show CDR1 as DFQATT and CDR2 as SNEGSKA (reference sequence). Written as DNA, the CDR3 is TGCAGTGCTAGGGGTGGCAGCGGGGGGTACAATGAGCAGTTCTTC. Its protein product is CSARGGSGGYNEQFF.

The gene calls are TRBV12-3 or TRBV12-4 and TRBJ2-7; 7 nucleotides agree with TRBD1. V lost 6 bases and J lost 6; bases outside the gene matches: 5. This CDR3 contains 12 residues. This CDR3 is CASSNTGAEQYF. CDR3 DNA sequence: TGTGCCAGCAGCAACACAGGGGCCGAGCAGTACTTC.

The chain is built from TRBV18 and TRBJ2-1, with TRBD1 matching 9 bases. Trimming cost V 3 bases and J 4 bases; bases outside gene matches: 4. The CDR3 loop spans 15 amino acids. The germline V gene has CDR1 KGHSH and CDR2 LQKENI. The CDR3 is CASSPMTGGYNEQFF. CDR3 in DNA: TGTGCCAGCTCACCCATGACAGGGGGGTACAATGAGCAGTTCTTC.

This clonotype showed up just a few times. The chain is built from TRBV6-5 and TRBJ1-1, with no clear D. The V end was cut by 2 bases, the J end by 1 base, with 5 bases between. From germline, CDR1 is MNHEY and CDR2 SVGAGI. The CDR3 runs to 13 residues. CDR3 region: CASSYAANTEAFF. The CDR3 DNA reads TGTGCCAGCAGTTACGCGGCGAACACTGAAGCTTTCTTT.

V gene TRBV4-1 combines with J gene TRBJ1-2; TRBD1 aligns across 8 bases. Germline assignment: CDR1 MGHRA and CDR2 YSYEKL. This CDR3 is built from 14 residues. Trimming took 5 bases from V and 4 from J; bases not matched to a gene: 6. In DNA form, the CDR3 reads TGCGCCAGCAGCTACCGGACAGGGAGCTATGGCTACACCTTC. This gives the protein CASSYRTGSYGYTF.

This clonotype has only a few counts. The V and J genes are TRBV5-1 and TRBJ1-2, with D unclear. The germline V gene has CDR1 SGHRS and CDR2 YFSETQ. V lost 0 bases, J lost 0 bases, and 9 bases lay in between. The CDR3 runs 15 residues. Here the CDR3 reads CASSLGHLANYGYTF. CDR3 nucleotides: TGCGCCAGCAGCTTGGGACACTTAGCTAACTATGGCTACACCTTC.

The chain combines TRBV7-3 with TRBJ2-1; 7 nucleotides agree with TRBD1. Germline-derived CDR1 and CDR2 are SGHTA and FQGTGA. This CDR3 spans 15 amino acids. With 5 bases clipped from V and 2 bases from J, the junction kept 6 bases outside the gene matches. CDR3 bases: TGTGCCAGCAGCGTTCAGGGGGTAACCTACAATGAGCAGTTCTTC. It translates to CASSVQGVTYNEQFF.

The chain links TRBV5-1 to TRBJ1-2; unclear D gene. Germline loops: CDR1 SGHRS, CDR2 YFSETQ. The V and J ends lost 2 bases and 8 bases respectively, with 10 bases between them. This CDR3 comprises 12 residues. Written as DNA, the CDR3 is TGCGCCAGCAGCTTCTTTGGGGAGGGCTACACCTTC. Its protein product is CASSFFGEGYTF.

This clonotype was counted many times. The chain has TRBV20-1 and TRBJ2-5; 8 nucleotides align to TRBD1. With V trimmed by 2 bases and J by 6 bases, 8 bases remained unmatched. Germline assignment: CDR1 DFQATT and CDR2 SNEGSKA (reference sequence). This CDR3 has 14 amino acids. The CDR3 here is CSARRGTGGQTQYF. The CDR3 DNA reads as TGCAGTGCTAGAAGGGGGACAGGAGGACAGACCCAGTACTTC.

The sample holds many counts of this clonotype. The chain recombines TRBV11-2 with TRBJ1-6; 9 bases line up with TRBD1. V lost 5 bases to trimming and J lost 8 bases; unmatched junction nucleotides: 7. CDR3 length equals 15 residues. Per germline, CDR1 SGHAT and CDR2 FQNNGV. The CDR3 here is CASSRRDRDDSPLHF. The CDR3 nucleotides read TGTGCCAGCAGCCGGCGGGACAGGGACGATTCACCCCTCCACTTT.

The chain carries TRBV7-7 and TRBJ2-2; 8 positions agree with TRBD2. This CDR3 spans 20 amino acids. CDR1 is SSHAT, CDR2 FNYEAQ, per germline (reference sequence). The ends lost 2 bases at V and 3 bases at J; junction bases unmatched: 17. This chain's CDR3 is CASSLILNWGLEAHTGELFF. The CDR3 DNA reads as TGTGCCAGCAGCTTAATTCTTAATTGGGGACTAGAGGCCCACACCGGGGAGCTGTTTTTT.

The genes are TRBV11-2 and TRBJ1-2; D remains unclear. V was shortened by 2 bases and J by 7 bases, with 11 bases between the two germline ends. Germline lookup yields CDR1 SGHAT and CDR2 FQNNGV. The CDR3 is 13 residues long. This chain's CDR3 is CASSLLRGSGYTF. CDR3 bases: TGTGCCAGCAGCTTACTTAGAGGCTCTGGCTACACCTTC.

A few counts support this clonotype. The rearrangement joins TRBV6-5 to TRBJ1-2; D perhaps matches TRBD1 (5 bases). V lost 5 bases and J 8 bases, leaving 24 bases between the germline ends. The germline V gene encodes CDR1 MNHEY and CDR2 SVGAGI. This CDR3 region has 16 residues. The CDR3, as DNA: TGTGCCAGCAGTCCCCGGGGGTTGCCCCGGCGGGGCGGCTACACCTTC. As protein: CASSPRGLPRRGGYTF.

This clonotype has only a few counts. The chain is built from TRBV12-3 or TRBV12-4 and TRBJ2-5, with 11 bases lining up with TRBD2. Trimming removed 5 bases from V and 7 bases from J; junction bases left unmatched: 9. The CDR3 sequence is 15 residues long. The CDR3 DNA reads TGTGCCAGCAGTGACCTTAGCGGGGGGGCCGGGACCCAGTACTTC. As protein: CASSDLSGGAGTQYF.

The chain has TRBV28 and TRBJ1-1; a weak D match, TRBD1 (5 bases). In germline, CDR1 is MDHEN, CDR2 SYDVKM. CDR3 size: 14 residues. The ends were cut back, 6 bases at V and 3 bases at J, with 14 bases in the middle. CDR3 sequence (DNA): TGTGCCAGCAGAGAGCCCGGGACCTACACTGAAGCTTTCTTT. Translation: CASREPGTYTEAFF.